A selection of T cell receptor beta chains follows, all from one sample in a study of T cells in Graves' hyperthyroidism and ophthalmopathy. TCRdb re-called the multiplex PCR reads with MiXCR, one entry per CDR3 protein. Altogether 400,000 to 600,000 distinct CDR3 sequences are present, around 21% being singletons, with the ten largest covering more than 25%. The sequenced sample consisted of blood. These receptors came from a man aged 18 to 35 with Graves' hyperthyroidism. CDR3s include the opening cysteine and the closing phenylalanine or tryptophan. The D gene is left open where the match is weak. Clone sizes are given selectively: once, few, many, or a class where the clone is expanded.

TRBV12-3/TRBV12-4	TRBJ1-4	TRBD1	few	CASSYDRGRNEKLFF	TGTGCCAGCAGTTACGACAGGGGACGGAATGAAAAACTGTTTTTT
TRBV30	TRBJ1-2	TRBD1	many	CAWNRDRPYGYTF	TGTGCCTGGAATCGGGACAGACCCTATGGCTACACCTTC
TRBV19	TRBJ1-2	TRBD1	.	CASSPRDRGNDGYTF	TGTGCCAGTAGTCCCAGGGACAGGGGAAACGATGGCTACACCTTC
TRBV25-1	TRBJ1-1	.	many	CASRIGAQAEAFF	TGTGCCAGCAGGATAGGGGCCCAGGCTGAAGCTTTCTTT
TRBV28	TRBJ1-6	TRBD1	many	CASSLRGPYYNSPLHF	TGTGCCAGCAGTTTAAGGGGGCCCTACTATAATTCACCCCTCCACTTT
TRBV6-1	TRBJ1-2	.	many	CASSPDGLGGYTF	TGTGCCAGCAGTCCCGACGGACTGGGCGGCTACACCTTC
TRBV6-6	TRBJ1-2	.	many	CASSSGIGGYTF	TGTGCCAGCAGTTCCGGGATTGGGGGCTACACCTTC
TRBV2	TRBJ2-2	.	many	CASRPKETGELFF	TGTGCCAGCAGACCTAAGGAGACCGGGGAGCTGTTTTTT
TRBV9	TRBJ1-2	.	many	CASSVGGSSNYGYTF	TGTGCCAGCAGCGTAGGTGGCAGTTCTAACTATGGCTACACCTTC
TRBV12-3/TRBV12-4	TRBJ2-5	.	.	CASSFLTEETQYF	TGTGCCAGCAGTTTTCTGACGGAGGAGACCCAGTACTTC
TRBV27	TRBJ1-1	.	few	CASSLHTATPRNTEAFF	TGTGCCAGCAGTTTACACACAGCCACCCCAAGGAACACTGAAGCTTTCTTT
TRBV12-3/TRBV12-4	TRBJ1-2	TRBD1	few	CASSSPGQGLRKDGYTF	TGTGCCAGCAGTTCCCCGGGACAGGGTCTTAGAAAGGATGGCTACACCTTC
TRBV4-1	TRBJ2-7	.	.	CASSQARNSYEQYF	TGCGCCAGCAGCCAAGCTCGGAATTCCTACGAGCAGTACTTC
TRBV10-2	TRBJ2-5	.	.	CASTPGLSPETQYF	TGCGCCAGCACTCCGGGACTTTCCCCGGAGACCCAGTACTTC
TRBV28	TRBJ1-5	.	.	CASSLSWTVSQPQHF	TGTGCCAGCAGTTTATCGTGGACGGTCAGTCAGCCCCAGCATTTT
TRBV2	TRBJ2-2	.	few	CASNDGAGRTGELFF	TGTGCCAGCAACGATGGGGCAGGGCGGACCGGGGAGCTGTTTTTT
TRBV5-1	TRBJ2-7	.	many	CASSVSFDRFEQYF	TGCGCCAGCAGCGTAAGTTTCGACAGGTTCGAGCAGTACTTC
TRBV27	TRBJ1-5	.	many	CASSLFRIGYSNQPQHF	TGTGCCAGCAGTTTATTTCGTATCGGGTATAGCAATCAGCCCCAGCATTTT
TRBV28	TRBJ1-6	.	many	CASTLGGYNSPLHF	TGTGCCAGCACCCTGGGGGGGTATAATTCACCCCTCCACTTT
TRBV27	TRBJ2-2	TRBD1	.	CASSSTGTGGLTGELFF	TGTGCCAGCAGTTCAACCGGGACAGGGGGCTTAACCGGGGAGCTGTTTTTT
TRBV5-6	TRBJ1-1	.	.	CASSLVAGPAAFF	TGTGCCAGCAGCTTGGTGGCGGGCCCGGCGGCTTTCTTT
TRBV11-2	TRBJ2-2	.	once	CASSRDSLAANTGELFF	TGTGCCAGCAGCAGGGACTCCTTGGCCGCGAACACCGGGGAGCTGTTTTTT
TRBV20-1	TRBJ1-1	TRBD1	.	CSARGQGDTEAFF	TGCAGTGCTAGAGGACAGGGGGACACTGAAGCTTTCTTT
TRBV5-6	TRBJ2-4	TRBD1	many	CASSLPGQGAKNIQYF	TGTGCCAGCAGCTTACCGGGACAGGGGGCCAAAAACATTCAGTACTTC
TRBV10-3	TRBJ2-7	.	.	CAISESPGDEQYF	TGTGCCATCAGTGAGTCACCAGGCGACGAGCAGTACTTC
TRBV6-5	TRBJ2-7	.	few	CASSYTHGPSYEQYF	TGTGCCAGCAGTTACACACATGGGCCCTCCTACGAGCAGTACTTC
TRBV9	TRBJ2-5	TRBD2	many	CASSVGGTNIETQYF	TGTGCCAGCAGCGTGGGAGGGACCAATATTGAGACCCAGTACTTC
TRBV9	TRBJ2-2	TRBD1	many	CASSAGQGSSATGELFF	TGTGCCAGCAGCGCAGGACAGGGGTCATCAGCCACCGGGGAGCTGTTTTTT
TRBV28	TRBJ1-5	.	.	CASSIVEGLGNQPQHF	TGTGCCAGTAGTATAGTAGAAGGGTTGGGCAATCAGCCCCAGCATTTT
TRBV6-5	TRBJ2-7	.	.	CASSYSGQNNEQYF	TGTGCCAGCAGTTACTCGGGGCAGAATAACGAGCAGTACTTC
TRBV11-2	TRBJ1-1	.	many	CASSAQQNTEAFF	TGTGCCAGCAGTGCCCAGCAGAACACTGAAGCTTTCTTT
TRBV28	TRBJ2-7	.	many	CASRGGGPYEQYF	TGTGCCAGCAGGGGAGGGGGTCCCTACGAGCAGTACTTC
TRBV4-1	TRBJ2-2	.	few	CASSSGAEGTGELFF	TGCGCCAGCAGCTCAGGGGCGGAAGGCACCGGGGAGCTGTTTTTT
TRBV12-3/TRBV12-4	TRBJ2-7	TRBD1	.	CASSEGTGLDEQYF	TGTGCCAGCAGTGAAGGGACAGGGCTGGACGAGCAGTACTTC
TRBV12-3/TRBV12-4	TRBJ1-5	.	many	CASSPSTGSNQPQHF	TGTGCCAGCAGTCCGTCTACGGGAAGCAATCAGCCCCAGCATTTT
TRBV2	TRBJ2-2	.	many	CASRPHGDF	TGTGCCAGCAGACCCCACGGAGATTTT